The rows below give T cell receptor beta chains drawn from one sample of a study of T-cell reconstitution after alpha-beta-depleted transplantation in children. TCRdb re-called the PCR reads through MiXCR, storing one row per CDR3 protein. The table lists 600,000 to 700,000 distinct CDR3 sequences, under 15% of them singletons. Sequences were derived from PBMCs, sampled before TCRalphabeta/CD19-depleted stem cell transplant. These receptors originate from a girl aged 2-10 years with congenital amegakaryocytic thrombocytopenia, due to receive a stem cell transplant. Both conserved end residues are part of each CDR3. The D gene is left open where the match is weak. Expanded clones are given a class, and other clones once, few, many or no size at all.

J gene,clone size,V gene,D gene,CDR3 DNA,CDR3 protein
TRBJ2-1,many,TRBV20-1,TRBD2,TGCAGTGCTAGAGATAGGAGAACTAGCGGGAGCATCAGGTACAATGAGCAGTTCTTC,CSARDRRTSGSIRYNEQFF
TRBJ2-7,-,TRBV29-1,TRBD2,TGCAGCGCACGGAATCGGACTAGCGGGTTCCTGTTC,CSARNRTSGFLF
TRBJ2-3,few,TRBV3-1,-,TGTGCCAGCAGGGAGAGGATTAGCACAGATACGCAGTATTTT,CASRERISTDTQYF
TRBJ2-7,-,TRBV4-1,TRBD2,TGCGCCAGCAGCCACACAGCGGGAGGGCCCTACGAGCAGTACTTC,CASSHTAGGPYEQYF
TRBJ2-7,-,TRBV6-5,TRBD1,TGTGCCAGCAGTTGGACAGGGGACAACGAGCAGTACTTC,CASSWTGDNEQYF
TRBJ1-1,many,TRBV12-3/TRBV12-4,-,TGTGCCAGCAGAGGGGACACTGAAGCTTTCTTT,CASRGDTEAFF
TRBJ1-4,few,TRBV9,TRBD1,TGTGCCAGCAGCGCAACCGGGACAGGGGGAGATAAACTGTTTTTT,CASSATGTGGDKLFF
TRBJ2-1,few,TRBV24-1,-,TGTGCCACCAGTGATTTGGGAGGCGGTGAGCAGTTCTTC,CATSDLGGGEQFF
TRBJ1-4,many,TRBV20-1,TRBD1,TGCAGTGCTATACAGGGGGCAGAAAAACTGTTTTTT,CSAIQGAEKLFF
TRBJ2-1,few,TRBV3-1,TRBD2,TGTGCCAGCAGCCAGAGGCGGGAGGGCTCCTACAATGAGCAGTTCTTC,CASSQRREGSYNEQFF
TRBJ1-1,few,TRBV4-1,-,TGCGCCAGCAGCCAAGATCCGGGAGCCATGAACACTGAAGCTTTCTTT,CASSQDPGAMNTEAFF
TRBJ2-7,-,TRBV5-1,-,TGCGCCAGCCTCCCGAGCGGACTGGATTTCTGCTACGAGCAGTACTTC,CASLPSGLDFCYEQYF
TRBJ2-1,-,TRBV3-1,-,TGTGCCAGCAGCCAAGAGGCTCTGCAGACCGGGATGTGGAATGAGCAGTTCTTC,CASSQEALQTGMWNEQFF
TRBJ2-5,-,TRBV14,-,TGTGCCAGCAGCCAACTGACGGAGACCCAGTACTTC,CASSQLTETQYF
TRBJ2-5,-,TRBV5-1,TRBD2,TGCGCCAGCAGCGGTAGGATAGCGGGAGAAGAGACCCAGTACTTC,CASSGRIAGEETQYF
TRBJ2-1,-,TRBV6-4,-,TGTGCCAGCACCCCACAACTCCTGGGTTGGGATGAGCAGTTCTTC,CASTPQLLGWDEQFF
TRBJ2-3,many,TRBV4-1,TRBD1,TGCGCCAGCAGCCAATTCCGGGACAGGTCCTCTAGCACAGATACGCAGTATTTT,CASSQFRDRSSSTDTQYF
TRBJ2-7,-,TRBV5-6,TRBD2,TGTGCCAGCAGCGCCTATAGCGGGAGCTACGAGCAGTACTTC,CASSAYSGSYEQYF